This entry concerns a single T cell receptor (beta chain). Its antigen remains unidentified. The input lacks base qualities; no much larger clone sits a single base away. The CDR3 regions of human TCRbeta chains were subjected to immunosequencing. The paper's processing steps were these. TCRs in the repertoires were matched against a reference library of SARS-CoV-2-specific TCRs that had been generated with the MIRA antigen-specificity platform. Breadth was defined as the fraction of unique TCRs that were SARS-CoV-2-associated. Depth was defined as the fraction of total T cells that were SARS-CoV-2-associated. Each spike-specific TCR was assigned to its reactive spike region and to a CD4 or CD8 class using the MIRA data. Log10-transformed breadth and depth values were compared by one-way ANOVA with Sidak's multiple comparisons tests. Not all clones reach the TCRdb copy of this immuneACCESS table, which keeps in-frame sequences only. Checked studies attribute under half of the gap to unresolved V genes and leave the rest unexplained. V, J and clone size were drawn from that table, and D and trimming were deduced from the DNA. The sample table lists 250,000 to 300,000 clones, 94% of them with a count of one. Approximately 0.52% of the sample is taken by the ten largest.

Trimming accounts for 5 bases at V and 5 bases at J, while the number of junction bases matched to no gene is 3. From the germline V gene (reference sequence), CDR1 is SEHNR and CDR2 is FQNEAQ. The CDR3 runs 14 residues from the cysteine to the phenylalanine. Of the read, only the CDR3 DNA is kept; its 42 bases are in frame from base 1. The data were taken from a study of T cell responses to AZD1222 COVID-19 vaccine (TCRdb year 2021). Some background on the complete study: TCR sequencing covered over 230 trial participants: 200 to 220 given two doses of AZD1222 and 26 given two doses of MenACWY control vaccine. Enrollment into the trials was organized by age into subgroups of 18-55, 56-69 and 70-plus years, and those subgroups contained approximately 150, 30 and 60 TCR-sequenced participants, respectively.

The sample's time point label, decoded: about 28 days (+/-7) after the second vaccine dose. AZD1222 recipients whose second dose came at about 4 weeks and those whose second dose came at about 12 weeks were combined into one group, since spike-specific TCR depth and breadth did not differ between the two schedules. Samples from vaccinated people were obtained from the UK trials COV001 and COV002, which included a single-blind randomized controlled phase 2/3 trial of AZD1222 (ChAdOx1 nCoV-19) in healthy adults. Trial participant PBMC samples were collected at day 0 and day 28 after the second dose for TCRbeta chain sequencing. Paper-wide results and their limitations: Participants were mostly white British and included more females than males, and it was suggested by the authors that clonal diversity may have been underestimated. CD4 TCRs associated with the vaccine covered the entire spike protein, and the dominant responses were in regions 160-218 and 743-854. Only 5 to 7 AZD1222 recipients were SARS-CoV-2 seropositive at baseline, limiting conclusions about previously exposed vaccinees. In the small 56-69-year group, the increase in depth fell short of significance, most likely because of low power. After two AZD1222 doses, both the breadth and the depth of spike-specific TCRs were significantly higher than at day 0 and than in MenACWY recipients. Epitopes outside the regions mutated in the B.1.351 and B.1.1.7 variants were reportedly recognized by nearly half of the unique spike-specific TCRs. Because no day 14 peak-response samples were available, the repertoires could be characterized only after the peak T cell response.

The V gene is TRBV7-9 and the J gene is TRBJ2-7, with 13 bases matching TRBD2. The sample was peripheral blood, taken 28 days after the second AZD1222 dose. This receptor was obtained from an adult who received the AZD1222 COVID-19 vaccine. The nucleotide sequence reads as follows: TGTGCCAGCAGCCAAGGACTAGCGGGAGACGAGCAGTACTTC. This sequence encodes CASSQGLAGDEQYF.